The 25 T cell receptor beta chains below come from one sample, sequenced in a study of cytomegalovirus exposure and HLA in healthy donors (dated by TCRdb to about 2017). The library was made by the immunoSEQ multiplex PCR assay. A mixture of 60 forward primers for TCR Vbeta segments and 13 reverse primers for TCR Jbeta segments was used in the multiplex PCR. TCRdb stores this immuneACCESS table with in-frame sequences only. Part of the clones is absent; in the studies checked, under half of the shortfall reflects unresolved V genes, and no reason is known for the rest. Across this sample there are under 200,000 clones, with 80% seen only once. The ten most abundant clones make up about 4.5% of the sample. Material for sequencing was PBMCs. These receptors were taken from a man aged 25-40 years in good health and CMV-seronegative.

J is TRBJ2-5 and V is TRBV9, with TRBD1 matching 9 bases. CDR1 SGDLS and CDR2 YYNGEE come from the germline V gene. The J segment lost 5 bases and the V segment lost 2 bases, leaving 4 bases of the junction unmatched. The CDR3 has 14 residues. The CDR3 region has the DNA TGTGCCAGCAGCGTTACAGGGGGCGAGGAGACCCAGTACTTC. Residues: CASSVTGGEETQYF.

This chain connects TRBV12-5 to TRBJ1-5; the match to TRBD1 covers 7 bases. Germline lookup yields CDR1 LGHNT and CDR2 FRNRAP. The CDR3 sequence is 22 residues long. Losses at the gene ends were 2 bases for V and 2 bases for J; bases not matched to a gene: 24. As DNA, the CDR3 is TGTGCTAGTGGTTTGCCTCACAGGAGTCCTCCCAATCAGGGGGTTTGCAATCAGCCCCAGCATTTT. Encoded protein: CASGLPHRSPPNQGVCNQPQHF.

CDR3 DNA: TGTGCCAGCACCCCGGGACAGGGCCAAGAGACCCAGTACTTC. As protein: CASTPGQGQETQYF. The V call is TRBV28, the J call TRBJ2-5, with 9 bases that match TRBD1. The germline V gene has CDR1 MDHEN and CDR2 SYDVKM. CDR3 length: 14 residues. Trimming cost V 7 bases and J 1 base; bases outside gene matches: 4.

The rearrangement joins TRBV19 to TRBJ1-1, with TRBD1 identical over 8 bases. The V gene end was trimmed by 10 bases and the J gene end by 1 base; junction bases not matched to a gene: 5. Germline V lookup: CDR1 LNHDA, CDR2 SQIVND (reference sequence). CDR3 length: 13 residues. CDR3 in amino acids: CATNRGTNTEAFF. The CDR3 DNA reads as TGTGCCACCAACAGGGGGACGAACACTGAAGCTTTCTTT.

This sequence joins TRBV18 and TRBJ1-4; the match to TRBD1 covers 7 bases. CDR1 and CDR2 from the germline V gene are KGHSH and LQKENI. V lost 4 bases to trimming and J lost 5 bases; unmatched junction nucleotides: 4. CDR3 length: 14 amino acids. The chain's CDR3 is CASSLGQANEKLFF. The CDR3 region has the DNA TGTGCCAGCTCACTCGGACAGGCAAATGAAAAACTGTTTTTT. Based on the CDR3 plus reference TRBV18 and TRBJ1-4, the full variable domain is NAGVMQNPRHLVRRRGQEARLRCSPMKGHSHVYWYRQLPEEGLKFMVYLQKENIIDESGMPKERFSAEFPKEGPSILRIQQVVRGDSAAYFCASSLGQANEKLFFGSGTQLSVL.

The rearrangement joins TRBV19 to TRBJ1-3; the D gene is possibly TRBD1 (6 bases). CDR3 size: 15 residues. Trimming stripped 4 bases from V and 2 bases from J, with 12 bases between. Germline assignment: CDR1 LNHDA and CDR2 SQIVND (reference sequence). CDR3 DNA sequence: TGTGCCAGTAGTACGAGACAGGTTGCTGGAAACACCATATATTTT. Translation gives CASSTRQVAGNTIYF.

The rearrangement links TRBV11-3 to TRBJ2-1, with a weak D call TRBD1 (6 bases). From germline, CDR1 is SGHNT and CDR2 YENEEA. The CDR3 length is 15 residues. V lost 5 bases and J 3 bases, leaving 14 bases between the germline ends. As DNA, the CDR3 is TGTGCCAGCAGCCCCATGAGCAGGGGCTACAATGAGCAGTTCTTC. Translation: CASSPMSRGYNEQFF.

This clone has a single count. The V gene is TRBV28, the J gene TRBJ1-2, with TRBD1 matching 9 bases. CDR1 and CDR2 (germline): MDHEN, SYDVKM. The CDR3 consists of 15 residues. Losses at the gene ends were 6 bases for V and 6 bases for J; bases not matched to a gene: 11. The CDR3: CASSTGDRVLNGYTF. In DNA form, the CDR3 reads TGTGCCAGCAGCACCGGGGACAGGGTACTCAATGGCTACACCTTC.

V and J are TRBV10-3 and TRBJ2-7; 9 positions agree with TRBD2. J gave up 3 bases and V 3 bases, and 15 bases lay outside the gene matches. This CDR3 has 18 amino acids. Per germline, CDR1 ENHRY and CDR2 SYGVKD. This CDR3 is CAISDPGGSSGDYYEQYF. The CDR3 DNA reads TGTGCCATCAGTGACCCGGGGGGTTCTAGCGGGGACTACTACGAGCAGTACTTC.

This clone was counted a few times. The V gene is TRBV27, the J gene TRBJ1-1; perhaps TRBD1 as D (5 bases). V was trimmed by 10 bases and J by 4 bases, leaving 13 bases between them. Germline V gene lookup returns CDR1 MNHEY and CDR2 SMNVEV (reference sequence). This CDR3 contains 12 residues. CDR3 sequence reads: CANYPGPTEAFF. CDR3 coding DNA: TGTGCCAATTATCCAGGGCCCACTGAAGCTTTCTTT.

This clone was seen a few times. The genes are TRBV29-1 and TRBJ2-3; D is possibly TRBD1 (6 bases). The germline gives CDR1 SQVTM, CDR2 ANQGSEA. The germline V and J ends were trimmed by 3 bases and 2 bases, with 18 bases remaining between them. CDR3 length: 16 residues. The CDR3 region is CSVDLGQGKHTDTQYF. CDR3 DNA sequence: TGCAGCGTTGATTTGGGGCAGGGGAAGCACACAGATACGCAGTATTTT.

V gene TRBV11-2 combines with J gene TRBJ1-1; D is undetermined. The CDR3 is 13 amino acids. Trimming took 1 base from V and 6 from J, leaving 9 bases between them. Looked up from germline, CDR1 is SGHAT and CDR2 is FQNNGV. The DNA for the CDR3 is TGTGCCAGCAGCTTAGGGGTCCGGGCTGAAGCTTTCTTT. Protein product: CASSLGVRAEAFF.

The chain links TRBV4-3 to TRBJ2-1; possible D gene TRBD1, 6 bases. From germline, CDR1 is LGHNA and CDR2 YSLEER. V lost 2 bases, J lost 8 bases, and 13 bases lay in between. This CDR3 spans 14 amino acids. CDR3 coding DNA: TGCGCCAGCAGCCAATGGAGACAGGCCGATGAGCAGTTCTTC. This codes for CASSQWRQADEQFF.

This clone was picked up one time. The CDR3 loop reads CASSKARGAQITEAFF. CDR3 coding DNA: TGTGCCAGCAGCAAAGCACGGGGGGCGCAAATCACTGAAGCTTTCTTT. The V gene is TRBV21-1, the J gene TRBJ1-1. TRBV21-1 is a pseudogene segment. The CDR3 runs 16 residues.

The chain carries TRBV30 and TRBJ1-2; D is ambiguous. The CDR3 has 12 residues. Germline CDR1 reads GTSNPN; CDR2 reads SVGIG (reference sequence). V lost 0 bases and J lost 11, with 13 bases in between. The CDR3 sequence: CAWSVIREGYTF. CDR3 DNA: TGTGCCTGGAGTGTTATCCGGGAGGGATACACCTTC.

Of note for this clone: The identical CDR3 is also encoded by other nucleotide sequences in the sample. V is TRBV2 and J is TRBJ1-2, with D uncertain. The CDR3 length is 16 residues. V lost 5 bases and J 0 bases, leaving 16 bases between the germline ends. Germline-derived CDR1 and CDR2 are SNHLY and FYNNEI. The CDR3 here is CASSPPWAPTNYGYTF. In nucleotides, the CDR3 is TGTGCCAGCAGTCCCCCTTGGGCTCCGACTAACTATGGCTACACCTTC.

This chain links TRBV12-5 with TRBJ1-2; weak D call: TRBD1 (5 bases). Trimming took off 5 bases at V and 2 bases at J, with 12 bases between the two ends. Germline assignment: CDR1 LGHNT and CDR2 FRNRAP. The CDR3 sequence is 14 residues long. DNA for the CDR3: TGTGCTAGTGGTAGGGGCGAACTAAACTATGGCTACACCTTC. This codes for CASGRGELNYGYTF.

The genes are TRBV29-1 and TRBJ1-4; TRBD1 might be the D (5 bases). The germline V and J ends were trimmed by 6 bases and 0 bases, with 11 bases remaining between them. CDR1 and CDR2 from the germline V gene are SQVTM and ANQGSEA. This CDR3 spans 14 amino acids. CDR3 residues: CSVDSGTTNEKLFF. The CDR3 DNA is TGCAGCGTCGACAGCGGGACAACTAATGAAAAACTGTTTTTT.

This sequence joins TRBV10-3 and TRBJ2-7; D remains ambiguous. CDR3 length equals 13 residues. Germline V gives CDR1 ENHRY, CDR2 SYGVKD. Trimming removed 11 bases from V and 3 bases from J, with 17 bases in between. Here the CDR3 DNA reads TGTGCCGTCACCACAACCCCAGGCTACGAGCAGTACTTC. Its translation: CAVTTTPGYEQYF.

This clone was seen a few times. The chain links TRBV30 to TRBJ2-2; a weak D match, TRBD2 (6 bases). There are 15 residues in the CDR3. CDR1 GTSNPN and CDR2 SVGIG come from the germline V gene (reference sequence). With 2 bases removed from V and 3 bases from J, the gap between germline ends came to 13 bases. DNA of the CDR3: TGTGCCTGGAGTCCTGCGGGGCGCGACACCGGGGAGCTGTTTTTT. Protein: CAWSPAGRDTGELFF.

The J gene is TRBJ1-1, the V gene TRBV19; 7 nucleotides agree with TRBD1. Germline V gives CDR1 LNHDA, CDR2 SQIVND (reference sequence). The CDR3 has 15 amino acids. V lost 1 base, J lost 1 base, and 3 bases stayed unmatched. The CDR3 DNA follows: TGTGCCAGTAGTATAGCCTACAGGGGGAACACTGAAGCTTTCTTT. Its protein is CASSIAYRGNTEAFF.

This chain links TRBV12-5 with TRBJ2-3, with D possibly matching TRBD1 (6 bases). Germline CDR1 reads LGHNT; CDR2 reads FRNRAP. Trimming stripped 5 bases from V and 2 bases from J, with 29 bases between. This CDR3 is 20 amino acids long. The CDR3 DNA is TGTGCTAGTGGTAGTACCCCGGGACACACGACCCCAAGCTACACAGATACGCAGTATTTT. Translating it yields CASGSTPGHTTPSYTDTQYF. The whole variable domain, filled in from reference TRBV12-5 and TRBJ2-3, reads DARVTQTPRHKVTEMGQEVTMRCQPILGHNTVFWYRQTMMQGLELLAYFRNRAPLDDSGMPKDRFSAEMPDATLATLKIQPSEPRDSAVYFCASGSTPGHTTPSYTDTQYFGPGTRLTVL.

The rearrangement links TRBV7-2 to TRBJ2-3, with 11 bases matching TRBD2. V lost 5 bases and J lost 5; bases outside the gene matches: 18. CDR1 SGHTA and CDR2 FQGNSA come from the germline V gene. This CDR3 is built from 19 residues. CDR3 DNA sequence: TGTGCCAGCAGCCCCCGCGCTAGTAGCGGGAGGGCCAATGTAGATACGCAGTATTTT. This encodes CASSPRASSGRANVDTQYF.

The chain joins TRBV7-3 to TRBJ2-3; D unresolved. Germline values: CDR1 SGHTA, CDR2 FQGTGA. V shed 4 bases and J shed 1 base, with 6 bases lying between them. This CDR3 has 13 amino acids. The CDR3 reads CASSSIGTDTQYF. The CDR3 DNA sequence: TGTGCCAGCAGCTCCATTGGCACAGATACGCAGTATTTT.

The chain carries TRBV7-9 and TRBJ2-7; weak D call: TRBD1 (6 bases). The V and J ends lost 5 bases and 1 base respectively, with 12 bases between them. Per the germline V gene, CDR1 is SEHNR and CDR2 is FQNEAQ (reference sequence). CDR3 length: 14 amino acids. CDR3 protein: CASSLRDTSYEQYF. The DNA of the CDR3 is TGTGCCAGCAGCCTACGGGACACTTCCTACGAGCAGTACTTC.